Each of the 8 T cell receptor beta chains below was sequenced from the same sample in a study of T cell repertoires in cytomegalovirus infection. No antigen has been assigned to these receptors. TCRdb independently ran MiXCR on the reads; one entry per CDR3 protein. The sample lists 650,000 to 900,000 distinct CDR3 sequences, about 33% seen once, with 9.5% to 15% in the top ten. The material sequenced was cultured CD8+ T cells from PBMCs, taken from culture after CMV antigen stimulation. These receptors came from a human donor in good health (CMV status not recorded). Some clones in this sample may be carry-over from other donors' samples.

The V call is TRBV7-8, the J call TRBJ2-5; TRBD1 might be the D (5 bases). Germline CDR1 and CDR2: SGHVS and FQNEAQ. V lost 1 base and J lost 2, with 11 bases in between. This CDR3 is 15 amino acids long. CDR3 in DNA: TGTGCCAGCAGCTTAGGGGGCATGCGGCAAGAGACCCAGTACTTC. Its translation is CASSLGGMRQETQYF.

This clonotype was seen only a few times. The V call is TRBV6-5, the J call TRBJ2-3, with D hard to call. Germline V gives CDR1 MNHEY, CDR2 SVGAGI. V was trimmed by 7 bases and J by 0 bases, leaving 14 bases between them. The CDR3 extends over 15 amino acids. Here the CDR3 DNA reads TGTGCCAGCACCGCATTCCTCTCTAGCACAGATACGCAGTATTTT. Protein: CASTAFLSSTDTQYF.

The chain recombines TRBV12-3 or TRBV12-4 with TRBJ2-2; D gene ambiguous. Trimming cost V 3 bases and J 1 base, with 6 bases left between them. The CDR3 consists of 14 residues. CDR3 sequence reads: CASSFSENTGELFF. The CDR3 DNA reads TGTGCCAGCAGTTTTTCAGAGAACACCGGGGAGCTGTTTTTT.

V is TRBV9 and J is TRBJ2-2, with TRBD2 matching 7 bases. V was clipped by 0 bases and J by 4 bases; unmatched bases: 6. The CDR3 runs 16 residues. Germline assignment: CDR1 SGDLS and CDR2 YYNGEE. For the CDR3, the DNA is TGTGCCAGCAGCGTAGTCGAGCGGGGAACCACCGGGGAGCTGTTTTTT. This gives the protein CASSVVERGTTGELFF.

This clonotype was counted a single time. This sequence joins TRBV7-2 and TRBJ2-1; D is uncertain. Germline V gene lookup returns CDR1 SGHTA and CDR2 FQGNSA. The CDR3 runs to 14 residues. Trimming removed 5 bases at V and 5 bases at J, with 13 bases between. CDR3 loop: CASSPYRKDNEQFF. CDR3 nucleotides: TGTGCCAGCAGCCCTTACAGAAAGGACAATGAGCAGTTCTTC.

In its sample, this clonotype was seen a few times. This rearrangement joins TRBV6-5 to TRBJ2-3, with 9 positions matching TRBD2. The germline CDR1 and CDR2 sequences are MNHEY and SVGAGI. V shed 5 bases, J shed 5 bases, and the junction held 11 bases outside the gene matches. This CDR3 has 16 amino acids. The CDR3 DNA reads TGTGCCAGCAGTCCCCGGGAGCGGGGGGTTGGAGATACGCAGTATTTT. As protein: CASSPRERGVGDTQYF.

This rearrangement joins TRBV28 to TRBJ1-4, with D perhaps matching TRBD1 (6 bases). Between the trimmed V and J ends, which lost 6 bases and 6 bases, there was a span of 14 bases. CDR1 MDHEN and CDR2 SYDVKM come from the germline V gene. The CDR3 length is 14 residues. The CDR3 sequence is CASSLTGRDEKLFF. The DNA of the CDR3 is TGTGCCAGCAGCCTTACAGGGAGAGATGAAAAACTGTTTTTT.

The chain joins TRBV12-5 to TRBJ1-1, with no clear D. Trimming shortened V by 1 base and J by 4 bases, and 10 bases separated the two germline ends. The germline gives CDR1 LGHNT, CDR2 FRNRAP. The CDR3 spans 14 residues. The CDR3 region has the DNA TGTGCTAGTGGTTTGGCCGGCATCGGCACTGAAGCTTTCTTT. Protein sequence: CASGLAGIGTEAFF.